This TCR beta chain came from a study of blood T cell repertoires in COVID-19. Study-level information: Samples taken during acute and convalescent COVID-19 were collected in the United States, Italy and Spain. PBMCs, B-cell-depleted T cells, or T cells were the source of the cDNA or gDNA that made up the material.

Patients from Seattle were sampled longitudinally, starting during active infection. Under the authors' procedure: For nucleated cells, counts were estimated from reference gene primer amplification. Here immunoSEQ multiplex PCR was the method, and the copy in TCRdb shows in-frame clones only, minus some. Clone size and the V and J calls come from that table; the DNA yielded D and trimming. This table has about 370,000 clones, more than 70% appearing once. J lost 6 bases, V lost 4 bases, and 6 bases had no gene match. The CDR3 sequence is 15 residues long. Germline assignment: CDR1 KGHSY and CDR2 FQNENV.

The chain recombines TRBV16 with TRBJ1-4; 9 bases line up with TRBD1. The TCR originated in a woman in her thirties with COVID-19, enrolled during active disease. The sample comprised peripheral blood. The CDR3 coding sequence is TGTGCCAGCAGCCCACCGGGACAGGGTCATGAAAAACTGTTTTTT. It is translated as CASSPPGQGHEKLFF.